This passage covers 13 T cell receptor beta chains from one sample sequenced in a study of breast tumors, draining lymph nodes, adjacent tissues. The lymph nodes were axillary draining lymph nodes from breast cancer patients. TCRdb fed the multiplex PCR reads into MiXCR, producing one record per CDR3 protein. This sample has about 100,000 distinct CDR3 sequences, with 21% found just once. The sequenced sample was axillary lymph node tissue. The source is a female donor with breast cancer. Some clones in this sample may be carry-over from other donors' samples.

This clonotype has ten or more counts. The rearrangement links TRBV7-9 to TRBJ2-1; 9 bases match TRBD2. The CDR3 covers 15 residues. The V segment lost 3 bases and the J segment 0 bases; nucleotides outside the gene matches: 0. Per the germline V gene, CDR1 is SEHNR and CDR2 is FQNEAQ (reference sequence). CDR3 DNA sequence: TGTGCCAGCAGCTTTAGCGGGGGCTCCTACAATGAGCAGTTCTTC. Translation: CASSFSGGSYNEQFF.

In its sample, this clonotype was seen many times. The V and J genes are TRBV2 and TRBJ2-1; 9 bases align to TRBD2. CDR1 is SNHLY, CDR2 FYNNEI, per germline. The CDR3 runs to 14 residues. V gave up 7 bases and J gave up 7 bases; unmatched junction bases: 8. Here the CDR3 DNA reads TGTGCCAGCACGCCGGGACTAGCTGTAAATGAGCAGTTCTTC. The encoded protein is CASTPGLAVNEQFF.

This clonotype was seen at least ten times. The chain is built from TRBV9 and TRBJ2-5; a possible D gene is TRBD2 (6 bases). The CDR3 runs 14 residues. CDR1 SGDLS and CDR2 YYNGEE come from the germline V gene. V gave up 0 bases and J gave up 5 bases, with 11 bases separating them. In DNA form, the CDR3 reads TGTGCCAGCAGCGTAGTGGGGGGTTTCGAGACCCAGTACTTC. This sequence encodes CASSVVGGFETQYF.

This chain uses TRBV7-9 with TRBJ1-1; TRBD1 matches at 11 bases. With 4 bases clipped from V and 4 bases from J, the junction kept 2 bases outside the gene matches. Germline CDR1 is SEHNR and CDR2 is FQNEAQ (reference sequence). The CDR3 extends over 14 amino acids. The CDR3 region is CASSWGQGGTEAFF. The CDR3 DNA reads TGTGCCAGCAGCTGGGGACAGGGGGGCACTGAAGCTTTCTTT.

This clonotype was seen many times. This sequence joins TRBV11-2 and TRBJ1-4; D is undetermined. CDR1 and CDR2 (germline): SGHAT, FQNNGV. The CDR3 spans 14 residues. V lost 3 bases and J lost 4, with 9 bases in between. As DNA, the CDR3 is TGTGCCAGCAGCTTCTCAGGCCTTAATGAAAAACTGTTTTTT. Amino acid sequence: CASSFSGLNEKLFF.

This clonotype was counted at least ten times. The V and J genes are TRBV7-6 and TRBJ2-3; D may be TRBD1 or TRBD2 (6 bases each). Germline values: CDR1 SGHVS, CDR2 FNYEAQ. This CDR3 spans 17 amino acids. V was shortened by 1 base and J by 4 bases, with 18 bases between the two germline ends. DNA for the CDR3: TGTGCCAGCAGCTTAGAAGGGGGGCGGACAGTCCCAGATACGCAGTATTTT. Its protein is CASSLEGGRTVPDTQYF.

The chain links TRBV12-3 or TRBV12-4 to TRBJ1-1; D perhaps matches TRBD1 (6 bases). This CDR3 contains 15 residues. V was shortened by 0 bases and J by 0 bases, with 8 bases between the two germline ends. CDR3 sequence (DNA): TGTGCCAGCAGTTTAGCGAGGACAGTGAACACTGAAGCTTTCTTT. Translation: CASSLARTVNTEAFF.

This clonotype was recorded at least ten times. The CDR3 sequence is CASSARGVSYNSPLHF. CDR3 sequence (DNA): TGTGCCAGCAGCGCCAGGGGAGTCTCCTATAATTCACCCCTCCACTTT. This chain links TRBV6-5 with TRBJ1-6; a possible D gene is TRBD1 (6 bases). The CDR3 is 16 residues long. Trimming stripped 6 bases from V and 0 bases from J, with 12 bases between. Looked up from germline, CDR1 is MNHEY and CDR2 is SVGAGI.

Many counts were recorded for this clonotype. The V call is TRBV5-6, the J call TRBJ1-4; no reliable D call. CDR1 is SGHDT, CDR2 YYEEEE, per germline. V dropped 1 base and J dropped 8 bases, with 18 bases sitting between them. The CDR3 has 16 residues. The CDR3 sequence: CASSLRGGTLGEKLFF. In nucleotides, the CDR3 is TGTGCCAGCAGCTTGCGCGGCGGCACATTAGGGGAAAAACTGTTTTTT.

This clonotype was picked up many times. The chain uses TRBV14 and TRBJ2-7, with TRBD2 matching 8 bases. Per the germline V gene, CDR1 is SGHDN and CDR2 is FVKESK. V lost 5 bases and J lost 3; bases outside the gene matches: 9. The CDR3 runs to 15 residues. The CDR3 DNA sequence: TGTGCCAGCAGCAGGGGCTTTGCGGGAGGCTACGAGCAGTACTTC. Encoded protein: CASSRGFAGGYEQYF.

A remark on this clonotype: A clone one base away is much larger, so this may be a read error. This chain links TRBV19 with TRBJ1-5; D gene unclear. This CDR3 has 14 amino acids. Looked up from germline, CDR1 is LNHDA and CDR2 is SQIVND (reference sequence). CDR3 DNA sequence: TGTGCCAGTAACCCGACCCTTTCCAATCCGCCCCAGCATTTT. It specifies CASNPTLSNPPQHF. The full variable domain, completed using reference TRBV19 and TRBJ1-5, is DGGITQSPKYLFRKEGQNVTLSCEQNLNHDAMYWYRQDPGQGLRLIYYSQIVNDFQKGDIAEGYSVSREKKESFPLTVTSAQKNPTAFYLCASNPTLSNPPQHFGDGTRLSIL.

This clonotype was detected many times. The chain employs TRBV5-8 and TRBJ2-7; 10 bases line up with TRBD1. The germline CDR1 and CDR2 sequences are SGHTS and YDEGEE. V trimming: 2 bases; J trimming: 6 bases; junction bases outside the gene matches: 8. The CDR3 contains 15 residues. CDR3 amino acids: CASSFSGTGVREQYF. CDR3 nucleotides: TGTGCCAGCAGCTTCTCCGGGACAGGGGTGCGCGAGCAGTACTTC.

This clonotype showed up many times. The chain links TRBV5-8 to TRBJ2-7; D is ambiguous. The V end lost 2 bases, the J end lost 2 bases, and 8 bases lay between the germline ends. The CDR3 is made up of 13 amino acids. Germline CDR1 and CDR2: SGHTS and YDEGEE. CDR3 in DNA: TGTGCCAGCAGCTTTGGCAGGCCCTACGAGCAGTACTTC. Protein sequence: CASSFGRPYEQYF.